The rows below give T cell receptor beta chains drawn from one sample of a study of tumor-infiltrating lymphocytes in primary liver carcinoma. TCRdb reanalysed the multiplex PCR reads using MiXCR and keeps one entry per CDR3 protein. The data hold around 170,000 distinct CDR3 sequences, with over 50% observed a single time. Sample: peripheral blood. These TCRs come from a man aged 35 to 55 with primary liver carcinoma and hepatitis B virus infection. Each CDR3 is given with its conserved first and last residue. Each record gives: clone size, V gene, D gene, J gene, CDR3 protein, CDR3 DNA. The D gene is left open where the match is weak. Clone size appears in some rows only: once, few, many, or a class for an expanded clone.

NA	TRBV29-1	TRBD1	TRBJ2-7	CSVRQGNYEQYF	TGCAGCGTTCGACAGGGGAACTACGAGCAGTACTTC
many	TRBV11-2	TRBD2	TRBJ2-5	CASSPSGNQETQYF	TGTGCCAGCAGCCCTAGCGGCAACCAAGAGACCCAGTACTTC
many	TRBV29-1	TRBD2	TRBJ2-1	CSASGSYNEQFF	TGCAGCGCTAGCGGGAGTTACAATGAGCAGTTCTTC
NA	TRBV11-2	TRBD1	TRBJ1-2	CASGRPGTEINYGYTF	TGTGCCAGCGGCAGGCCCGGGACAGAGATTAACTATGGCTACACCTTC
few	TRBV11-2	NA	TRBJ2-3	CANSRTDTQYF	TGTGCCAACAGTCGGACAGATACTCAGTATTTT
NA	TRBV6-6	TRBD1	TRBJ1-1	CASRYTTGDSTEAFF	TGTGCCAGCAGATATACCACAGGGGATAGTACTGAAGCTTTCTTT
few	TRBV29-1	NA	TRBJ2-7	CSVEVRTYEQYF	TGCAGCGTTGAAGTGAGAACCTACGAGCAGTACTTC
few	TRBV28	NA	TRBJ2-3	CASSTTTTDTQYF	TGTGCCAGCAGCACGACCACCACAGATACGCAGTATTTT
many	TRBV11-2	NA	TRBJ2-5	CASSHGSSVTETQYF	TGTGCCAGCAGCCATGGCAGTTCAGTTACAGAGACCCAGTACTTC
NA	TRBV11-1	NA	TRBJ1-2	CANSETRGYGYTF	TGTGCCAACAGCGAGACAAGGGGCTATGGCTACACCTTC
many	TRBV11-1	NA	TRBJ1-1	CASSFKVSENTEAFF	TGTGCCAGCAGCTTCAAGGTATCAGAGAACACTGAAGCTTTCTTT
many	TRBV11-2	NA	TRBJ2-5	CASSSVGGPKETQYF	TGTGCCAGCAGCTCCGTCGGGGGGCCGAAAGAGACCCAGTACTTC
NA	TRBV11-2	NA	TRBJ1-1	CANSLHWVNTEVFF	TGTGCCAACAGCCTCCATTGGGTGAACACTGAAGTTTTCTTT
many	TRBV4-1	NA	TRBJ1-5	CASSQRALNSNQPQHF	TGCGCCAGCAGCCAGAGGGCACTTAATAGCAATCAGCCCCAGCATTTT
NA	TRBV11-2	NA	TRBJ2-2	CASSFVVTREPFF	TGTGCCAGCAGCTTTGTGGTGACCAGGGAGCCGTTTTTT
NA	TRBV11-2	TRBD2	TRBJ2-1	CTSSGVRGSYNELFF	TGTACCAGCAGCGGGGTCCGGGGCTCCTACAATGAGCTGTTCTTC
NA	TRBV28	NA	TRBJ1-5	CASSLLGVGQPQHF	TGTGCCAGCAGTTTACTCGGGGTCGGGCAGCCCCAGCATTTT
NA	TRBV4-2	TRBD2	TRBJ2-3	CASSQDLEASGMGDTQYF	TGTGCCAGCAGCCAAGATCTTGAGGCCAGCGGGATGGGGGATACGCAGTATTTT
NA	TRBV6-1	NA	TRBJ1-1	CAESPGMNTEAFF	TGTGCCGAGTCCCCAGGTATGAACACTGAAGCTTTCTTT
NA	TRBV11-1	NA	TRBJ2-3	CASSKSTNTQYF	TGTGCCAGCAGCAAGAGCACAAATACGCAGTATTTT
NA	TRBV4-1	TRBD2	TRBJ2-3	CASSSQWERESTDTQYF	TGCGCCAGCAGCTCTCAATGGGAGCGGGAGAGCACAGATACGCAGTATTTT
many	TRBV6-2/TRBV6-3	NA	TRBJ2-7	CASSPQGVEQYF	TGTGCCAGCAGCCCACAGGGAGTCGAGCAGTACTTC
many	TRBV12-3/TRBV12-4	NA	TRBJ1-1	CASSFGGNTEAFF	TGTGCCAGCAGTTTCGGGGGAAACACTGAAGCTTTCTTT
few	TRBV6-5	NA	TRBJ1-1	CASSLSRGATEAFF	TGTGCCAGCAGCCTTTCCAGGGGAGCGACTGAAGCTTTCTTT
NA	TRBV11-2	NA	TRBJ2-2	CTSSPRPASAELFF	TGTACCAGCAGCCCGCGACCAGCCTCCGCGGAGCTGTTTTTT
NA	TRBV4-1	NA	TRBJ1-1	CASSQERMGRGEAFF	TGCGCCAGCAGCCAAGAAAGGATGGGGAGGGGTGAAGCTTTCTTT
NA	TRBV6-6	NA	TRBJ2-1	CASKNNRNEQFF	TGTGCCAGCAAGAACAACCGGAATGAGCAGTTCTTC
once	TRBV10-2	TRBD1	TRBJ1-1	CASTPGTGPPGTEAFF	TGCGCCAGCACCCCCGGGACAGGGCCTCCGGGAACTGAAGCTTTCTTT
few	TRBV6-1	TRBD2	TRBJ2-3	CASSELLAASTDTQYF	TGTGCCAGCAGTGAACTGCTAGCGGCAAGCACAGATACGCAGTATTTT
NA	TRBV29-1	NA	TRBJ2-5	CSVEGGGHQETQYF	TGCAGCGTTGAAGGGGGCGGCCACCAAGAGACCCAGTACTTC
few	TRBV14	NA	TRBJ1-1	CASSQGQGNTEAFF	TGTGCCAGCAGCCAAGGGCAGGGGAACACTGAAGCTTTCTTT
NA	TRBV5-4	TRBD1	TRBJ2-7	CASSAGTGGGTYEQYF	TGTGCCAGCAGCGCCGGGACAGGGGGTGGAACCTACGAGCAGTACTTC
many	TRBV11-2	NA	TRBJ1-4	CASSLEASPREKLFF	TGTGCCAGCAGCTTAGAGGCCTCTCCACGGGAAAAACTGTTTTTT
NA	TRBV7-3	TRBD1	TRBJ2-5	CASSLGTHRGRFEETQYF	TGTGCCAGCAGCTTAGGGACTCACAGGGGGCGATTCGAAGAGACTCAGTACTTC
few	TRBV6-5	NA	TRBJ2-7	CASLAPGPVVEQYF	TGTGCCAGTCTCGCTCCGGGACCTGTAGTCGAGCAGTACTTC
NA	TRBV4-1	NA	TRBJ1-2	CASSQDGGVPYGYTF	TGCGCCAGCAGCCAAGATGGGGGGGTCCCCTATGGCTACACCTTC
NA	TRBV29-1	NA	TRBJ2-2	CGAQGGFSGELFF	TGCGGCGCCCAAGGCGGGTTCTCCGGGGAGCTGTTTTTT
few	TRBV6-5	TRBD2	TRBJ2-7	CASSYSLAGAAYEQYF	TGTGCCAGCAGTTACTCGCTAGCGGGAGCTGCTTACGAGCAGTACTTC
few	TRBV12-3/TRBV12-4	NA	TRBJ1-5	CASIMGAAGYSNQPQHF	TGTGCCAGCATCATGGGGGCTGCGGGTTATAGCAATCAGCCCCAGCATTTT
NA	TRBV29-1	TRBD2	TRBJ2-1	CSVDSGLAGGSHKQFF	TGCAGCGTTGACTCGGGACTAGCGGGAGGAAGCCATAAGCAGTTCTTC
NA	TRBV30	NA	TRBJ2-1	CVWSLGSSYNEQFF	TGTGTCTGGAGTTTAGGGAGCTCCTACAATGAGCAGTTCTTC
few	TRBV10-3	NA	TRBJ1-3	CAISESKGNSPGNTIYF	TGTGCCATCAGTGAGTCGAAGGGTAATTCGCCTGGAAACACCATATATTTT
NA	TRBV24-1	TRBD2	TRBJ2-3	CTTGGTSGREDMQYF	TGTACCACCGGGGGGACTAGCGGGAGAGAAGATATGCAGTATTTT
NA	TRBV11-2	NA	TRBJ2-1	CTSSLAVYYYNEQFF	TGTACCAGCAGCTTAGCAGTTTACTACTACAACGAGCAGTTCTTC
many	TRBV5-5	NA	TRBJ1-1	CASSLRGAGNTEAFF	TGTGCCAGCAGCTTGCGGGGCGCGGGGAACACTGAAGCTTTCTTT
NA	TRBV14	NA	TRBJ2-2	CASSLDRNTGELFF	TGTGCCAGCAGCCTCGACAGAAACACCGGGGAGCTGTTTTTT
NA	TRBV6-1	NA	TRBJ2-5	CASSTLRGETQYF	TGTGCCAGCAGCACCCTTCGGGGAGAGACCCAGTACTTC
many	TRBV6-6	NA	TRBJ2-7	CASSYYQGTPYEQYF	TGTGCCAGCAGTTACTACCAGGGAACTCCCTACGAGCAGTACTTC
NA	TRBV29-1	NA	TRBJ2-2	CSVEDATGAPVELFF	TGCAGCGTTGAAGACGCCACGGGAGCCCCCGTGGAGCTGTTCTTT
NA	TRBV6-5	NA	TRBJ2-7	CASSMTRGYEQYF	TGTGCCAGCAGTATGACTAGGGGCTACGAGCAGTACTTC
NA	TRBV20-1	NA	TRBJ2-1	CSARGEVYNEQFF	TGCAGTGCTAGAGGTGAGGTGTACAATGAGCAGTTCTTC